What follows are 26 T cell receptor beta chains derived from one specimen sequenced in a study of T cells in Graves' hyperthyroidism and ophthalmopathy (dated by TCRdb to about 2019). The library was produced with multiplex PCR. Sequencer: Illumina HiSeq 2000. Amplification of TCR beta CDR3 regions was carried out from RNA transcripts. The first round of RT-PCR for the TCR CDR3 was performed with the HTBI primer set and the Qiagen OneStep RT-PCR kit. TCRdb ran its own pipeline on the public reads, namely fastp trimming at Q25 and MiXCR clone calling, and kept in-frame beta chains. Each entry merges the rows of one CDR3 protein and shows their most common DNA and genes. The sample table records more than 50,000 distinct CDR3 sequences; just under 50% of these occur just once. The ten largest clones add up to approximately 13% of the sample. The sample taken for sequencing was blood. The receptors come from a woman in her twenties or thirties with Graves' ophthalmopathy.

At least ten counts were recorded for this clonotype. This chain joins TRBV7-6 and TRBJ1-1, with D unresolved. The CDR3 has 15 residues. Trimming removed 2 bases from V and 2 bases from J, with 12 bases in between. The germline V gene encodes CDR1 SGHVS and CDR2 FNYEAQ. The chain's CDR3 is CASSLLAEINTEAFF. DNA for the CDR3: TGTGCCAGCAGCTTATTGGCAGAGATTAACACTGAAGCTTTCTTT. Using reference TRBV7-6 and TRBJ1-1 for the parts outside the CDR3, the full variable domain is GAGVSQSPRYKVTKRGQDVALRCDPISGHVSLYWYRQALGQGPEFLTYFNYEAQQDKSGLPNDRFSAERPEGSISTLTIQRTEQRDSAMYRCASSLLAEINTEAFFGQGTRLTVV.

The rearrangement uses TRBV9 and TRBJ1-2; D is unresolved. From germline, CDR1 is SGDLS and CDR2 YYNGEE. This CDR3 is 16 amino acids long. Trimming removed 1 base at V and 4 bases at J, with 17 bases between. CDR3 sequence reads: CASSVYGSQGSYGYTF. CDR3 in DNA: TGTGCCAGCAGCGTATACGGGAGTCAAGGGAGCTATGGCTACACCTTC.

This clonotype has just one count. This chain connects TRBV20-1 to TRBJ1-5; TRBD1 agrees at 8 bases. Looked up from germline, CDR1 is DFQATT and CDR2 is SNEGSKA (reference sequence). With V trimmed by 2 bases and J by 2 bases, 5 bases remained unmatched. This CDR3 contains 15 residues. CDR3 region: CSARYRGIGNQPQHF. The CDR3 region has the DNA TGCAGTGCTAGATACAGGGGGATTGGCAATCAGCCCCAGCATTTT.

This clonotype was seen at least ten times. This chain uses TRBV9 with TRBJ2-1; 8 bases are shared with TRBD1. Losses at the gene ends were 3 bases for V and 0 bases for J; bases not matched to a gene: 5. The CDR3 is 16 amino acids. In germline, CDR1 is SGDLS, CDR2 YYNGEE. The chain's CDR3 is CASSEGTGDSYNEQFF. The CDR3 DNA sequence: TGTGCCAGCAGCGAGGGGACAGGTGACTCCTACAATGAGCAGTTCTTC.

The chain couples TRBV9 to TRBJ2-3, with 10 bases matching TRBD2. Germline CDR1 and CDR2: SGDLS and YYNGEE. V trimming: 0 bases; J trimming: 2 bases; junction bases outside the gene matches: 3. The CDR3 covers 16 residues. The CDR3 DNA is TGTGCCAGCAGCGTAGCTAGCGGGAGTTACACAGATACGCAGTATTTT. Amino acid sequence: CASSVASGSYTDTQYF.

This clonotype showed up many times. The V call is TRBV27, the J call TRBJ2-2; D not resolved. The germline V gene encodes CDR1 MNHEY and CDR2 SMNVEV (reference sequence). Trimming took 4 bases from V and 2 from J, leaving 14 bases between them. The CDR3 runs 16 residues. The CDR3 sequence: CASSSGLNRNTGELFF. The DNA of the CDR3 is TGTGCCAGCAGTTCGGGCTTGAACAGAAACACCGGGGAGCTGTTTTTT.

This clonotype showed up many times. The chain employs TRBV12-3 or TRBV12-4 and TRBJ1-6; the D is unclear. The CDR3 length is 12 residues. The V end lost 7 bases, the J end lost 10 bases, and 11 bases lay between the germline ends. The CDR3 nucleotides are TGTGCCAGCACTGGACTTCGGTCACCCCTCCACTTT. This sequence encodes CASTGLRSPLHF.

This clonotype has a count of ten or more. The genes are TRBV3-1 and TRBJ1-5, with D hard to call. Germline V gene lookup returns CDR1 LGHDT and CDR2 YNNKEL (reference sequence). Trimming cost V 1 base and J 2 bases, with 6 bases left between them. CDR3 length equals 14 residues. The CDR3 DNA follows: TGTGCCAGCAGCCAAGTCGCGGGCAATCAGCCCCAGCATTTT. This sequence encodes CASSQVAGNQPQHF.

This clonotype is medium-sized (0.01 to 0.1%). J is TRBJ1-5 and V is TRBV10-2, with D unclear. V was cut by 8 bases and J by 7 bases, with 12 bases left in between. The CDR3 loop spans 12 amino acids. Per the germline V gene, CDR1 is WSHSY and CDR2 is SAAADI. CDR3 coding DNA: TGCGCCAGCTGTCCACCTATGCAGCCCCAGCATTTT. Amino acids: CASCPPMQPQHF.

This clonotype has a count of ten or more. V and J are TRBV19 and TRBJ1-1; TRBD1 is a possible D gene (5 bases). This CDR3 has 15 residues. CDR1 and CDR2 from the germline V gene are LNHDA and SQIVND (reference sequence). V lost 2 bases, J lost 6 bases, and 16 bases lay in between. The CDR3 region is CASSIWPGRASEAFF. CDR3 bases: TGTGCCAGTAGTATATGGCCAGGGCGAGCCTCTGAAGCTTTCTTT.

This clonotype was observed many times. The rearrangement links TRBV6-1 to TRBJ1-4; D is perhaps TRBD1 (6 bases). The CDR3 contains 14 residues. Trimming removed 7 bases at V and 5 bases at J, with 14 bases between. In germline, CDR1 is MNHNS, CDR2 SASEGT. CDR3 nucleotides: TGTGCCAGCACCTCACAGGGCGGAAATGAAAAACTGTTTTTT. It yields the protein CASTSQGGNEKLFF.

This chain uses TRBV2 with TRBJ2-7; a weak D match, TRBD2 (6 bases). Germline V gives CDR1 SNHLY, CDR2 FYNNEI. Between the trimmed V and J ends, which lost 3 bases and 2 bases, there was a span of 14 bases. The CDR3 sequence is 15 residues long. In nucleotides, the CDR3 is TGTGCCAGCAGTGACAGGGCTAGCGCGACCTACGAGCAGTACTTC. Translated, it gives CASSDRASATYEQYF.

The CDR3 spells CASSSLGRREIQYF. The CDR3 bases are TGTGCCAGCAGTTCTCTTGGACGGAGGGAGATTCAGTACTTC. This chain connects TRBV28 to TRBJ2-4; D possibly corresponds to TRBD2 (6 bases). Germline lookup yields CDR1 MDHEN and CDR2 SYDVKM. This CDR3 has 14 residues. V lost 4 bases and J 10 bases, leaving 17 bases between the germline ends. Combining the CDR3 with reference TRBV28 and TRBJ2-4 gives the whole variable domain DVKVTQSSRYLVKRTGEKVFLECVQDMDHENMFWYRQDPGLGLRLIYFSYDVKMKEKGDIPEGYSVSREKKERFSLILESASTNQTSMYLCASSSLGRREIQYFGAGTRLSVL.

This clonotype was recorded many times. V gene TRBV7-9 combines with J gene TRBJ2-5; the D gene is possibly TRBD1 (6 bases). CDR3 length: 15 amino acids. Trimming pared 6 bases from V and 2 bases from J, leaving 16 bases between. Germline V gene lookup returns CDR1 SEHNR and CDR2 FQNEAQ (reference sequence). CDR3 amino acids: CASRFSGAAQETQYF. The DNA for the CDR3 is TGTGCCAGCAGGTTTTCAGGGGCGGCTCAAGAGACCCAGTACTTC.

As regards this clonotype: Without the conserved terminal phenylalanine or tryptophan, this CDR3 likely stems from a read error. The DNA is left out, because the CDR3 cannot be placed on it with certainty; the CDR3 is given as TCRdb lists it. This sequence joins TRBV20-1 and TRBJ2-2. Ends included, the CDR3 has 8 residues. The germline V gene encodes CDR1 DFQATT and CDR2 SNEGSKA (reference sequence). The CDR3 here is CSARDGVA.

This clonotype was detected ten times or more. This CDR3 reads CASSARTSGWSYNEQFF. In DNA form, the CDR3 reads TGTGCCAGCAGCGCAAGGACTAGCGGGTGGTCCTACAATGAGCAGTTCTTC. The V and J genes are TRBV11-3 and TRBJ2-1; 11 bases match TRBD2. This CDR3 contains 17 residues. CDR1 and CDR2 from the germline V gene are SGHNT and YENEEA. V trimming: 5 bases; J trimming: 1 base; junction bases outside the gene matches: 7.

This clonotype was seen many times. J is TRBJ1-5 and V is TRBV4-1, with 7 bases that match TRBD1. V dropped 4 bases and J dropped 6; count of bases not matched to a gene: 3. The CDR3 is made up of 13 amino acids. Per the germline V gene, CDR1 is MGHRA and CDR2 is YSYEKL. CDR3 in amino acids: CASSPQGFQPQHF. The CDR3 bases are TGCGCCAGCAGCCCACAGGGGTTTCAGCCCCAGCATTTT.

About this clonotype itself: A read error is likely, as this CDR3 ends without the conserved phenylalanine or tryptophan. The DNA is left out, because the CDR3 cannot be placed on it with certainty; the CDR3 is given as TCRdb lists it. The V call is TRBV20-1, the J call TRBJ2-4; the DNA was not compared with TRBD2, the D call given in the table. CDR1 and CDR2 (germline): DFQATT, SNEGSKA (reference sequence). The CDR3 length equals 18 residues, ends included. The CDR3 sequence is CSARALGLAALAKNIQLL.

The table lists this clonotype with many counts. The rearrangement links TRBV30 to TRBJ2-3; 9 bases are shared with TRBD2. The CDR3 spans 13 residues. J was trimmed by 0 bases and V by 8 bases; bases with no gene match: 3. Germline V gene lookup returns CDR1 GTSNPN and CDR2 SVGIG (reference sequence). The CDR3 here is CAGGRESTDTQYF. The DNA for the CDR3 is TGTGCCGGCGGGAGGGAGAGCACAGATACGCAGTATTTT.

This clonotype was observed at least ten times. The chain carries TRBV5-1 and TRBJ2-1; 10 nucleotides align to TRBD2. V trimming: 6 bases; J trimming: 7 bases; junction bases outside the gene matches: 7. The CDR3 has 14 amino acids. CDR1 is SGHRS and CDR2 is YFSETQ in the germline V gene. CDR3 DNA: TGCGCCAGCAAGCGGGAGGGCGCGGGTAATGAGCAGTTCTTC. This translates into CASKREGAGNEQFF.

This clonotype was recorded at least ten times. This chain links TRBV28 with TRBJ2-3, with D perhaps matching TRBD2 (5 bases). Germline V gene sequence: CDR1 MDHEN, CDR2 SYDVKM. This CDR3 spans 14 amino acids. Trimming pared 5 bases from V and 1 base from J, leaving 10 bases between. In nucleotides, the CDR3 is TGTGCCAGCAGTCCTAGCAGTGGCACAGATACGCAGTATTTT. Translation gives CASSPSSGTDTQYF.

This clonotype was seen ten or more times. The rearrangement uses TRBV3-1 and TRBJ2-7; D is ambiguous. The CDR3 is made up of 14 amino acids. Trimming removed 1 base from V and 0 bases from J, with 7 bases in between. The V gene's germline CDR1 is LGHDT and CDR2 YNNKEL (reference sequence). The CDR3 protein is CASSQAASSYEQYF. The CDR3 DNA reads TGTGCCAGCAGCCAAGCCGCCAGCTCCTACGAGCAGTACTTC.

There are many counts of this clonotype. V and J are TRBV19 and TRBJ2-2, with D perhaps matching TRBD1 (5 bases). The V and J ends lost 5 bases and 5 bases respectively, with 18 bases between them. The CDR3 covers 16 residues. Germline CDR1 reads LNHDA; CDR2 reads SQIVND (reference sequence). The CDR3 DNA is TGTGCCAGTAGTCCCCCACAGGCTAGTAGAACCGGGGAGCTGTTTTTT. Its protein is CASSPPQASRTGELFF.

This clonotype was seen a few times. The CDR3 coding sequence is TGTGCCAGCAGCTTAGCAACTAGCGGGAGTAGCTATGAGCAGTTCTTC. Translated: CASSLATSGSSYEQFF. The rearrangement uses TRBV7-9 and TRBJ2-1, with TRBD2 matching 11 bases. Germline CDR1 SEHNR, CDR2 FQNEAQ (reference sequence). The CDR3 consists of 16 residues. V was pared by 0 bases and J by 8 bases, with 6 bases of the junction left unmatched.

This clonotype was detected many times. J is TRBJ1-6 and V is TRBV5-4; 7 nucleotides agree with TRBD1. The junction had 6 bases not matched to a gene; V was cut back by 2 bases and J by 4 bases. This CDR3 comprises 16 residues. Germline V gene sequence: CDR1 SGHNT, CDR2 YYREEE (reference sequence). DNA of the CDR3: TGTGCCAGCAGCTTAGGAAGGACAGGATATAATTCACCCCTCCACTTT. Amino acids: CASSLGRTGYNSPLHF.

For this clonotype: One end of the junction does not line up with germline, which may come from a read error. The chain uses TRBV5-1 and TRBJ2-7; tentative D call: TRBD2 (6 bases). Germline values: CDR1 SGHRS, CDR2 YFSETQ. The CDR3 spans 14 residues. This chain's CDR3 is CASGLLGGGYEQYF. The CDR3 coding sequence is TGCGCCAGCGGCTTACTTGGGGGAGGCTACGAGCAGTACTTC. Full variable domain (remainder filled in from reference TRBV5-1 and TRBJ2-7): KAGVTQTPRYLIKTRGQQVTLSCSPISGHRSVSWYQQTPGQGLQFLFEYFSETQRNKGNFPGRFSGRQFSNSRSEMNVSTLELGDSALYLCASGLLGGGYEQYFGPGTRLTVT.